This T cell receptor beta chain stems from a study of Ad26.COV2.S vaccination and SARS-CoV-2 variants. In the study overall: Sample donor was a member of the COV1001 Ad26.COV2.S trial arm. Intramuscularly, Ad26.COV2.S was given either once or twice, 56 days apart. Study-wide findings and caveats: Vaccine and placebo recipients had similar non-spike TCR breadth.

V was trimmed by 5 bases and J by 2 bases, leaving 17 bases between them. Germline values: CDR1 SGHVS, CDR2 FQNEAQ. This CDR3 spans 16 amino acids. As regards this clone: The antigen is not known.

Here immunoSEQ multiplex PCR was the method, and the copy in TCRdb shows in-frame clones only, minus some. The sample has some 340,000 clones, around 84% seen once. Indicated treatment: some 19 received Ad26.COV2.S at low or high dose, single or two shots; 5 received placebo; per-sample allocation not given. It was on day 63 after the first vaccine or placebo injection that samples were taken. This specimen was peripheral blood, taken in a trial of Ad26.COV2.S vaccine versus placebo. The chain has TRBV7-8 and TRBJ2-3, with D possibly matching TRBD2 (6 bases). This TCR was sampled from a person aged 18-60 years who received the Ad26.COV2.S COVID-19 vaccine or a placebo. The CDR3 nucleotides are TGTGCCAGCAGCCAGTCAGGTGGAGGGGCCACAGATACGCAGTATTTT. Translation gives CASSQSGGGATDTQYF. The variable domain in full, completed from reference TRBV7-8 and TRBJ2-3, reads GAGVSQSPRYKVAKRGQDVALRCDPISGHVSLFWYQQALGQGPEFLTYFQNEAQLDKSGLPSDRFFAERPEGSVSTLKIQRTQQEDSAVYLCASSQSGGGATDTQYFGPGTRLTVL.